This TCR beta chain was observed in a study of T cells after yellow fever vaccination. The CDR3 covers 15 residues. CDR1 SGHRS and CDR2 YFSETQ come from the germline V gene. Trimming pared 4 bases from V and 7 bases from J, leaving 17 bases between. Whole-study findings and limits: The secondary response was weaker but peaked faster, day 5 versus 15. Post-booster repertoires again held most primary-vaccination clones (about 96% CD4, roughly 88% CD8).

The table lists this clonotype with many counts. Its specificity is not known. Each CDR3 protein gets one entry after TCRdb re-called the 5' RACE reads with MiXCR. The sample lists about 320,000 distinct CDR3 sequences; 3.5% to 4.5% were seen once. The sequencing used PBMCs, collected 15 days after the yellow fever booster vaccination. The chain recombines TRBV5-1 with TRBJ2-2; maybe TRBD2 (6 bases). This TCR was recovered from a man between 18 and 35 years old who received the YFV17D yellow fever vaccine. CDR3 DNA: TGCGCCAGCAGCCTTTACGGGGGATCGATCGGGGAGCTGTTTTTT. Protein sequence: CASSLYGGSIGELFF.